These T cell receptor beta chains were read from a single sample in a study of beta chain features in type 1 diabetes. Sequenced by immunoSEQ multiplex PCR; TCRdb stores in-frame clones only, minus some. The table records more than 250,000 clones, roughly 15% of them present only once. Source material: naive CD4+ T cells from blood. These receptors originate from a man aged 18-30 years with type 1 diabetes. The CDR3 runs from the conserved cysteine through the conserved F or W. The D gene is left open where the match is weak. A clone size is listed for some rows: how often the clone was seen (once, few, many), or a class if it is expanded.

>TRBJ1-2|NA|NA|TRBV5-1
TGCGCCAGCAGCTTACCGACAACTGATGGCTACACCTTC
CASSLPTTDGYTF
>TRBJ2-1|NA|TRBD2|TRBV18
TGTGCCAGCTCACCCAGTGGCGGGAGTTACAATGAGCAGTTCTTC
CASSPSGGSYNEQFF
>TRBJ2-1|NA|NA|TRBV29-1
TGCAGCGTTGAGGCCCTAGCGAGCCCCAATGAGCAGTTCTTC
CSVEALASPNEQFF
>TRBJ2-3|few|TRBD2|TRBV7-9
TGTGCCAGCAGCTTGGGGACTAGCCGGGATACGCAGTATTTT
CASSLGTSRDTQYF
>TRBJ2-1|few|NA|TRBV18
TGTGCCAGCTCACCTAACCGGGACTCCGCCCTTCGGTTCTTC
CASSPNRDSALRFF
>TRBJ2-7|NA|TRBD1|TRBV25-1
TGTGCCAGCTCTAACCCGGGACAGGGGGACCACGAGCAGTACTTC
CASSNPGQGDHEQYF
>TRBJ2-7|NA|NA|TRBV7-9
TGTGCCAGCAGCTTAGGACTCGGCGTTGCCTACTACGAGCAGTACTTC
CASSLGLGVAYYEQYF
>TRBJ2-7|NA|TRBD1|TRBV12-5
TGTGCTAGTGGTCCTCCGGGACAGGGACCCCATAGGGCCTACGAGCAGTACTTC
CASGPPGQGPHRAYEQYF
>TRBJ1-3|NA|NA|TRBV29-1
TGCAGCGTTCAACCTACGGCAGGGCCAGGAAACACCATATATTTT
CSVQPTAGPGNTIYF
>TRBJ2-5|few|NA|TRBV18
TGTGCCAGCTCACCTTTGGGGGCACAAGAGACCCAGTACTTC
CASSPLGAQETQYF
>TRBJ2-1|NA|TRBD2|TRBV7-2
TGTGCCAGCAGCACCCTAAGCGGGGGGTCCTACAATGAGCAGTTCTTC
CASSTLSGGSYNEQFF
>TRBJ2-5|few|NA|TRBV7-2
TGTGCCAGCAGCTTCCAGGGGGGTGCGGGGGAGACCCAGTACTTC
CASSFQGGAGETQYF
>TRBJ2-7|once|TRBD1|TRBV5-1
TGCGCCAGCAGGGGACAGGGGACTTCCTACGAGCAGTACTTC
CASRGQGTSYEQYF
>TRBJ2-3|NA|NA|TRBV4-1
TGCGCCAGCAGCCAAGATTACCCCAGGGGTCGATATACGCAGTATTTT
CASSQDYPRGRYTQYF
>TRBJ1-1|few|NA|TRBV5-4
TGTGCCAGCAGCCCGAACTGGAACACTGAAGCTTTCTTT
CASSPNWNTEAFF
>TRBJ2-5|few|TRBD2|TRBV7-6
TGTGCCAGCAGCCCAGGACTAGTCGTGACCCAGTACTTC
CASSPGLVVTQYF
>TRBJ1-5|NA|TRBD1|TRBV18
TGTGCCAGCTCAGCACAGGGGATCGCGCAGCCCCAGCATTTT
CASSAQGIAQPQHF
>TRBJ1-2|few|NA|TRBV30
TGTGCCTGGAGCCGACAGTATGGCTACACCTTC
CAWSRQYGYTF
>TRBJ2-7|few|TRBD1|TRBV5-1
TGCGCCAGCAGCTTGCAGGGGGCTTCCTACGAGCAGTACTTC
CASSLQGASYEQYF
>TRBJ2-6|few|TRBD1|TRBV10-3
TGTGCCATCACCCCGGGACAGGGGGCTGGGGCCAACGTCCTGACTTTC
CAITPGQGAGANVLTF
>TRBJ1-6|NA|NA|TRBV13
TGTGCCAGCAGGGTGGGGAGCTCCTATAATTCACCCCTCCACTTT
CASRVGSSYNSPLHF
>TRBJ1-1|NA|NA|TRBV6-5
TGTGCCAGCAGCCCAGAGGCGGGGGGTGCTGAAGCTTTCTTT
CASSPEAGGAEAFF
>TRBJ2-1|few|TRBD2|TRBV2
TGTGCCAGCAGTGCCCGATTCACTAGCGGGGTTTACAATGAGCAGTTCTTC
CASSARFTSGVYNEQFF
>TRBJ2-3|NA|TRBD2|TRBV11-2
TGTGCCAGCAGCTTAGGAGCTAGCGGGACCACAGATACGCAGTATTTT
CASSLGASGTTDTQYF
>TRBJ2-6|NA|TRBD1|TRBV28
TGTGCCAGCAGTCCCTGGGACAGGGAATCTGGGGCCAACGTCCTGACTTTC
CASSPWDRESGANVLTF
>TRBJ2-7|NA|TRBD1|TRBV15
TGTGCCACCAGCAGAGACAGGGGGCCCTACGAGCAGTACTTC
CATSRDRGPYEQYF
>TRBJ2-1|few|TRBD2|TRBV5-6
TGTGCCAGCAGCCTACAACAGATCCCTGGACTAGCGGGAGGGAATGAGCAGTTCTTC
CASSLQQIPGLAGGNEQFF
>TRBJ2-3|few|NA|TRBV29-1
TGCAGCGTTGAGGGCCCTATCACAGATACGCAGTATTTT
CSVEGPITDTQYF
>TRBJ2-7|few|TRBD2|TRBV7-9
TGTGCCAGCTCGGACCGGGGGGGACCCTACGAGCAGTACTTC
CASSDRGGPYEQYF
>TRBJ2-7|few|TRBD1|TRBV6-6
TGTGCCAGCAGTTACGAGGACAGGGGGCGTGAGCAGTACTTC
CASSYEDRGREQYF